This T cell receptor beta chain was identified during a study of spatial heterogeneity in lung cancer. Study in general: On average, each unique TCR and UMI combination appeared more than ten times in raw reads.

This sample's time point: sample taken at primary tumor resection. Tumor, nontumor lung or frozen PBMC supplied whole RNA that was sequenced unsorted. V lost 4 bases and J 5 bases, leaving 18 bases between the germline ends. The CDR3 contains 14 residues. Germline V gives CDR1 SQVTM, CDR2 ANQGSEA. In this sample, this clonotype turned up many times. TCR cDNA molecules each had a unique molecular identifier. TCRdb itself ran the 5' RACE reads through MiXCR, one entry per CDR3 protein. The repertoire holds tens of thousands of distinct CDR3 sequences, with approximately 5.8% as singletons. Sample: PBMCs, taken at surgery. This chain links TRBV29-1 with TRBJ2-7, with a tentative D call TRBD2 (6 bases). The receptor's source is a male donor with early-stage non-small cell lung cancer. CDR3 region: CSVVVVGSGNEQYF. DNA of the CDR3: TGCAGCGTTGTGGTCGTCGGGAGTGGAAACGAGCAGTACTTC.